Below are 8 T cell receptor beta chains sequenced from a single sample in a study of T cell changes during pregnancy in multiple sclerosis. Sequenced by immunoSEQ multiplex PCR; TCRdb stores in-frame clones only, minus some. The data show tens of thousands of clones, around 89% seen once. Material: CD4+ T cells from peripheral blood mononuclear cells, obtained in the first trimester of pregnancy. The receptors come from a female donor in good health, enrolled as a control in a pregnancy study.

This clone was recorded once. The chain joins TRBV5-1 to TRBJ2-1; D is perhaps TRBD2 (6 bases). V was shortened by 4 bases and J by 4 bases, with 15 bases between the two germline ends. CDR3 length equals 15 residues. Germline V gene data show CDR1 as SGHRS and CDR2 as YFSETQ. The CDR3 region has the DNA TGCGCCAGCAGCCACCCGGGGGAACGATACAATGAGCAGTTCTTC. It translates to CASSHPGERYNEQFF. Variable domain in full (rest from reference TRBV5-1 and TRBJ2-1): KAGVTQTPRYLIKTRGQQVTLSCSPISGHRSVSWYQQTPGQGLQFLFEYFSETQRNKGNFPGRFSGRQFSNSRSEMNVSTLELGDSALYLCASSHPGERYNEQFFGPGTRLTVL.

This chain links TRBV7-9 with TRBJ1-2, with 9 positions matching TRBD1. Germline CDR1 is SEHNR and CDR2 is FQNEAQ (reference sequence). V trimming: 4 bases; J trimming: 7 bases; junction bases outside the gene matches: 4. The CDR3 totals 13 residues. Here the CDR3 reads CASSWDRAFGYTF. The CDR3 DNA follows: TGTGCCAGCAGCTGGGACAGGGCTTTTGGCTACACCTTC.

The rearrangement joins TRBV10-1 to TRBJ1-6, with 8 bases aligning to TRBD1. This CDR3 has 17 amino acids. Germline CDR1 WNHNN, CDR2 SYGVQD (reference sequence). Germline trimming cut 7 bases from V and 7 bases from J; bases unmatched to any gene: 15. The CDR3 DNA sequence: TGCGCCAGCAAGTCCCCTAAGACAGGGGATACGAATTCACCCCTCCACTTT. This codes for CASKSPKTGDTNSPLHF.

The sample holds a few counts of this clone. V and J are TRBV7-7 and TRBJ2-1, with 12 bases identical to TRBD2. CDR1 and CDR2 from the germline V gene are SSHAT and FNYEAQ (reference sequence). This CDR3 comprises 16 residues. J gave up 7 bases and V 1 base, and 5 bases lay outside the gene matches. The CDR3 reads CASSLGLAGGDNEQFF. The CDR3 DNA reads as TGTGCCAGCAGCTTAGGGCTAGCGGGGGGGGATAATGAGCAGTTCTTC.

V usage is TRBV19 and J usage is TRBJ1-5; D might be TRBD1 (6 bases). Trimming removed 1 base at V and 3 bases at J, with 16 bases between. The CDR3 length is 17 residues. Germline V gene sequence: CDR1 LNHDA, CDR2 SQIVND (reference sequence). The CDR3 loop reads CASSIAPRGKANQPQHF. CDR3 nucleotides: TGTGCCAGTAGTATAGCCCCCAGGGGTAAGGCCAATCAGCCCCAGCATTTT.

The V and J genes are TRBV5-1 and TRBJ1-6; the D gene is possibly TRBD1 (5 bases). V was clipped by 4 bases and J by 0 bases, with 8 bases between them. There are 15 residues in the CDR3. Germline lookup yields CDR1 SGHRS and CDR2 YFSETQ. The CDR3 spells CASSLDSSYNSPLHF. The CDR3 DNA sequence: TGCGCCAGCAGCCTTGACAGCTCCTATAATTCACCCCTCCACTTT.

The table lists this clone with a few counts. The chain employs TRBV9 and TRBJ2-2; TRBD2 might be the D (5 bases). The germline CDR1 and CDR2 sequences are SGDLS and YYNGEE. Trimming cost V 3 bases and J 6 bases, with 12 bases left between them. This CDR3 is built from 14 residues. Here the CDR3 reads CASSGIGGAGELFF. In DNA, the CDR3 is TGTGCCAGCAGCGGAATAGGAGGAGCCGGGGAGCTGTTTTTT.

CDR3 loop: CASSVLRAGANVLTF. The CDR3 DNA reads TGTGCCAGCAGTGTTTTGAGGGCGGGGGCCAACGTCCTGACTTTC. V usage is TRBV2 and J usage is TRBJ2-6, with a tentative D call TRBD2 (5 bases). This CDR3 region has 15 residues. The germline V gene encodes CDR1 SNHLY and CDR2 FYNNEI. The V gene lost 4 bases and the J gene lost 4 bases, with 11 bases spanning the gap.